Sequencing of this T cell receptor (beta chain) was carried out in a study of response to subunit inactivated influenza vaccine. TCRdb itself ran the RT-PCR reads through MiXCR, one entry per CDR3 protein. Of around 850,000 distinct CDR3 sequences in the sample, less than 20% were seen once. Study-level points and caveats: The study's authors posited that every seasonal influenza vaccination enlists few new T cells.

This clonotype showed up just a few times. Its specificity is not known. Source: PBMCs from blood, taken 4 to 6 days after vaccination. The clonotype was recovered from a man between 45 and 60 years old who received an inactivated influenza vaccine.

In DNA form, the CDR3 reads TGTGCCAGCAGACGAGCCGGGGGGCGGCTTGGCTACACCTTC. Protein product: CASRRAGGRLGYTF. The chain is built from TRBV28 and TRBJ1-2; D may be TRBD1 (6 bases). Germline V gene data show CDR1 as MDHEN and CDR2 as SYDVKM. CDR3 length: 14 residues. V lost 6 bases and J 7 bases, leaving 18 bases between the germline ends.